This T cell receptor beta chain was profiled in a study of blood T cell repertoires in COVID-19. The CDR3 is 19 amino acids. V lost 2 bases to trimming and J lost 1 base; unmatched junction nucleotides: 8. Germline V gives CDR1 MNHEY, CDR2 SVGEGT. Methods used by the authors: Estimates of nucleated cell counts were drawn from the amplification of reference gene primers. Assay: immunoSEQ multiplex PCR; the TCRdb copy retains only in-frame clones and omits some. V, J and clone size reflect that table, while D and trimming were determined from the DNA. The data show about 170,000 clones, around nine tenths seen once.

The clonotype was recovered from a woman older than 75 with COVID-19, enrolled during active disease. The chain couples TRBV6-2 or TRBV6-3 to TRBJ2-2, with 12 nucleotides matching TRBD2. The sample taken for sequencing was peripheral blood. As DNA, the CDR3 is TGTGCCAGCAGTTACACCGTACCGGGACTAGCGGGGAACACCGGGGAGCTGTTTTTT. Translated, it gives CASSYTVPGLAGNTGELFF.